This T cell receptor beta chain was recorded in a study of T cells expressing NK-cell markers. Across the study: TCR beta repertoires came from sorted CD3+CD56+NKG2C+, CD3+CD56+NKG2C- and CD3+CD56-NKG2C+ T cells.

CDR1 is SGHRS and CDR2 is YFSETQ in the germline V gene. This CDR3 spans 15 amino acids. Each CDR3 protein gets one entry in TCRdb, which reprocessed the 5' RACE reads and gives no DNA. This table lists a few hundred thousand distinct CDR3 sequences. This chain uses TRBV5-1 with TRBJ2-4. The TCR originated in a man aged 18 to 30 in good health. The source material was blood T cells: a sorted CD56 or NKG2C T cell subset, CD4+ or CD8+ T cells, or bulk PBMC T cells (not recorded which). CDR3 sequence: CASSLGFEAKNIQYF.